This T cell receptor beta chain came from a study of blood T cell repertoires in COVID-19. As handled by the study authors: Estimates of nucleated cell counts were drawn from the amplification of reference gene primers. Libraries were prepared by immunoSEQ multiplex PCR; TCRdb keeps only in-frame clonotypes and omits some of them. V and J calls and clone size come straight from that table; D and trimming were deduced from the DNA. The table lists about 380,000 clones, roughly four fifths of them singletons, with more than 0.85% in the top ten. The CDR3 extends over 16 amino acids. The rearrangement uses TRBV21-1 and TRBJ1-5; no check of the table's D call, TRBD1, against the DNA was made. TRBV21-1 is marked as a pseudogene. The specimen sequenced was peripheral blood. The receptor comes from a human donor with acute or convalescent COVID-19. The donor label of this sample is uncertain. CDR3 in amino acids: CASRTKNRDRNQPQHF. The CDR3 DNA follows: TGTGCCAGCAGAACCAAGAACAGGGACCGAAATCAGCCCCAGCATTTT.